The 30 T cell receptor beta chains in this list originate from one sample, sequenced in a study of T cell changes during pregnancy in multiple sclerosis (dated by TCRdb to the late 2010s). Libraries were built with the immunoSEQ multiplex PCR assay. In its TCRdb copy, this immuneACCESS table keeps in-frame sequences only and misses some clones. Where compared with another copy, unresolved V genes explain less than half of these, and the others have no known cause. This sample gives 70,000 or so clones in total; around 92% of them show up just once. Less than 0.85% of the sample comes from the top ten. Sequences were derived from peripheral blood, sampled in the third trimester of pregnancy. The receptor source for this set is a female donor in good health, enrolled as a control in a pregnancy study.

V usage is TRBV6-5 and J usage is TRBJ1-2; no clear D gene. The CDR3 loop spans 11 amino acids. Trimming removed 11 bases from V and 8 bases from J, with 15 bases in between. The germline V gene encodes CDR1 MNHEY and CDR2 SVGAGI. The DNA for the CDR3 is TGTGCCGCCGGCGGGGTGGGGGGCTACACCTTC. Translation gives CAAGGVGGYTF.

V gene TRBV19 combines with J gene TRBJ1-1; D might be TRBD1 (5 bases). The germline V gene has CDR1 LNHDA and CDR2 SQIVND (reference sequence). The V end was cut by 5 bases, the J end by 4 bases, with 11 bases between. This CDR3 comprises 13 residues. Here the CDR3 reads CASSEGVGTEAFF. DNA of the CDR3: TGTGCCAGTAGTGAAGGGGTGGGCACTGAAGCTTTCTTT.

The rearrangement joins TRBV5-1 to TRBJ2-1, with TRBD2 matching 7 bases. CDR3 length: 14 amino acids. Germline V gene sequence: CDR1 SGHRS, CDR2 YFSETQ. Trimming at V came to 7 bases and at J to 9 bases, leaving 13 bases not matched to a gene. The CDR3 protein is CASYTGLTLAEQFF. Here the CDR3 DNA reads TGCGCCAGCTACACGGGACTAACCTTGGCTGAGCAGTTCTTC.

A single count supports this clone. The CDR3 DNA reads TGTGCCTGGAGTGGGGAGAGACAGCCCCAGCATTTT. Translated, it gives CAWSGERQPQHF. The J gene is TRBJ1-5, the V gene TRBV30, with no clear D. V dropped 1 base and J dropped 7 bases, with 8 bases sitting between them. Looked up from germline, CDR1 is GTSNPN and CDR2 is SVGIG (reference sequence). CDR3 length: 12 amino acids.

J is TRBJ2-7 and V is TRBV28, with D tentatively TRBD2 (5 bases). Germline CDR1 MDHEN, CDR2 SYDVKM. Trimming removed 1 base at V and 7 bases at J, with 11 bases between. The CDR3 runs 13 residues. This CDR3 reads CASSLSVTGEQYF. CDR3 coding DNA: TGTGCCAGCAGTTTATCCGTGACGGGAGAGCAGTACTTC.

The chain has TRBV19 and TRBJ2-1; TRBD2 matches 10 bases. CDR3 size: 16 residues. Germline trimming cut 3 bases from V and 4 bases from J; bases unmatched to any gene: 6. The germline gives CDR1 LNHDA, CDR2 SQIVND (reference sequence). This chain's CDR3 is CASSITSGGGYNEQFF. The CDR3 bases are TGTGCCAGTAGTATCACCAGCGGGGGGGGATACAATGAGCAGTTCTTC.

V usage is TRBV30 and J usage is TRBJ2-7, with D perhaps TRBD1 (5 bases). The CDR3 runs 13 residues. V lost 3 bases and J 4 bases, leaving 13 bases between the germline ends. CDR1 GTSNPN and CDR2 SVGIG come from the germline V gene (reference sequence). CDR3 in amino acids: CAWSKSRDYEQYF. For the CDR3, the DNA is TGTGCCTGGAGCAAAAGCAGGGATTACGAGCAGTACTTC.

This clone has just a few counts. The junction departs from the called germline gene at one end, perhaps through a read error. The chain has TRBV7-7 and TRBJ2-7, with TRBD1 matching over 10 bases. The CDR3 consists of 14 residues. The germline CDR1 and CDR2 sequences are SSHAT and FNYEAQ (reference sequence). This chain's CDR3 is CASSLDRGSYEQYF. The CDR3 DNA sequence: TGTGCTAGCAGCTTGGACAGGGGGTCCTACGAGCAGTACTTC.

The chain links TRBV7-2 to TRBJ1-6, with 7 bases matching TRBD1. The length of the CDR3 is 13 residues. Germline CDR1 reads SGHTA; CDR2 reads FQGNSA. The trim removed 5 bases at V and 7 bases at J, leaving 2 bases unmatched. DNA of the CDR3: TGTGCCAGCAGCGGGACAGTCAATTCACCCCTCCACTTT. Translation gives CASSGTVNSPLHF.

This clone showed up just once. The chain joins TRBV27 to TRBJ1-1; TRBD1 matches at 7 bases. V trimming: 6 bases; J trimming: 1 base; junction bases outside the gene matches: 5. The CDR3 loop spans 14 amino acids. Germline CDR1 is MNHEY and CDR2 is SMNVEV (reference sequence). The CDR3 nucleotides read TGTGCCAGCAGCCCACAGGGGACGAACACTGAAGCTTTCTTT. This sequence encodes CASSPQGTNTEAFF.

V usage is TRBV7-9 and J usage is TRBJ2-1; a possible D gene is TRBD2 (5 bases). The CDR3 extends over 13 amino acids. The V end was cut by 1 base, the J end by 7 bases, with 8 bases between. Germline loops: CDR1 SEHNR, CDR2 FQNEAQ (reference sequence). DNA of the CDR3: TGTGCCAGCAGCTTAGGGAGGAGGAATGAGCAGTTCTTC. This gives the protein CASSLGRRNEQFF.

The genes are TRBV4-2 and TRBJ2-3, with D tentatively TRBD2 (6 bases). This CDR3 spans 17 amino acids. Trimming removed 0 bases at V and 1 base at J, with 14 bases between. In germline, CDR1 is LGHNA, CDR2 YNFKEQ. The CDR3 protein is CASSQDSGTGGTDTQYF. Written as DNA, the CDR3 is TGTGCCAGCAGCCAAGATTCGGGTACGGGAGGCACAGATACGCAGTATTTT.

This rearrangement joins TRBV2 to TRBJ2-7; TRBD1 might be the D (7 bases). The CDR3 totals 14 residues. Germline lookup yields CDR1 SNHLY and CDR2 FYNNEI. V was pared by 3 bases and J by 2 bases, with 11 bases between. CDR3: CASSDPGGTYEQYF. In DNA form, the CDR3 reads TGTGCCAGCAGTGATCCAGGGGGGACCTACGAGCAGTACTTC.

This clone is a singleton in its sample. The rearrangement links TRBV10-3 to TRBJ2-7, with D perhaps matching TRBD1 (6 bases). Germline CDR1 reads ENHRY; CDR2 reads SYGVKD. The length of the CDR3 is 15 residues. Trimming shortened V by 6 bases and J by 3 bases, and 18 bases separated the two germline ends. Written as DNA, the CDR3 is TGTGCCATCAGGCCGGACACTTCAGGGGACTACGAGCAGTACTTC. It codes for CAIRPDTSGDYEQYF.

This sequence joins TRBV18 and TRBJ2-5, with D hard to call. The CDR3 is made up of 13 amino acids. The germline V and J ends were trimmed by 2 bases and 2 bases, with 6 bases remaining between them. Per the germline V gene, CDR1 is KGHSH and CDR2 is LQKENI. Here the CDR3 reads CASSPTQQETQYF. CDR3 coding DNA: TGTGCCAGCTCACCAACACAACAAGAGACCCAGTACTTC. The full variable domain, rest sourced from reference TRBV18 and TRBJ2-5, is NAGVMQNPRHLVRRRGQEARLRCSPMKGHSHVYWYRQLPEEGLKFMVYLQKENIIDESGMPKERFSAEFPKEGPSILRIQQVVRGDSAAYFCASSPTQQETQYFGPGTRLLVL.

The chain couples TRBV5-1 to TRBJ2-5; the match to TRBD1 covers 7 bases. There are 14 residues in the CDR3. Germline V gives CDR1 SGHRS, CDR2 YFSETQ. The V and J ends lost 5 bases and 1 base, in that order; junction bases with no gene match: 5. Here the CDR3 reads CASRWDSFQETQYF. The CDR3 nucleotides are TGCGCCAGCAGATGGGACAGCTTCCAAGAGACCCAGTACTTC.

The rearrangement uses TRBV19 and TRBJ1-2, with a possible D match to TRBD1 (6 bases). Trimming shortened V by 1 base and J by 8 bases, and 17 bases separated the two germline ends. Looked up from germline, CDR1 is LNHDA and CDR2 is SQIVND (reference sequence). This CDR3 comprises 15 residues. CDR3 sequence (DNA): TGTGCCAGTAGTATAGTCGCAGGGGAGCGTGGCGGCTACACCTTC. It translates to CASSIVAGERGGYTF. Using reference TRBV19 and TRBJ1-2 for the parts outside the CDR3, the full variable domain is DGGITQSPKYLFRKEGQNVTLSCEQNLNHDAMYWYRQDPGQGLRLIYYSQIVNDFQKGDIAEGYSVSREKKESFPLTVTSAQKNPTAFYLCASSIVAGERGGYTFGSGTRLTVV.

The chain carries TRBV9 and TRBJ2-1; possibly TRBD2 for D (5 bases). Trimming took 3 bases from V and 12 from J, leaving 19 bases between them. This CDR3 is built from 14 residues. Per germline, CDR1 SGDLS and CDR2 YYNGEE. For the CDR3, the DNA is TGTGCCAGCAGCGGCACTTCGTCTGTCGGAGGGCAGTTCTTC. It is translated as CASSGTSSVGGQFF.

The genes are TRBV10-3 and TRBJ2-7, with unresolved D. Trimming stripped 8 bases from V and 0 bases from J, with 11 bases between. Germline CDR1 reads ENHRY; CDR2 reads SYGVKD. The CDR3 contains 13 residues. CDR3 bases: TGTGCCATCTCGCGAGATCTCTCCTACGAGCAGTACTTC. Protein sequence: CAISRDLSYEQYF.

This chain connects TRBV5-1 to TRBJ2-5; possibly TRBD1 for D (6 bases). Per germline, CDR1 SGHRS and CDR2 YFSETQ. CDR3 length: 14 residues. Trimming cost V 8 bases and J 1 base, with 15 bases left between them. CDR3 amino acids: CASAGQGLQETQYF. DNA for the CDR3: TGCGCCAGTGCGGGTCAGGGGCTCCAAGAGACCCAGTACTTC.

CDR3 protein: CASSQDRRWGHEQYF. CDR3 DNA: TGCGCCAGCAGCCAAGATCGGAGATGGGGCCACGAGCAGTACTTC. This chain uses TRBV4-1 with TRBJ2-7, with D perhaps TRBD1 (5 bases). Deletions cut 0 bases from V and 5 bases from J, with 14 bases between. The CDR3 extends over 15 amino acids. Germline CDR1 is MGHRA and CDR2 is YSYEKL.

This chain uses TRBV21-1 with TRBJ1-6. TRBV21-1 is reported as a pseudogene. This CDR3 has 17 amino acids. The CDR3 region is CASSKERWGLLSSPLHF. The CDR3 coding sequence is TGTGCCAGCAGCAAAGAAAGGTGGGGACTGCTCAGCTCACCCCTCCACTTT.

The V and J genes are TRBV6-6 and TRBJ1-3, with 8 positions matching TRBD1. The CDR3 runs 15 residues. Looked up from germline, CDR1 is MNHNY and CDR2 is SVGAGI (reference sequence). Losses at the gene ends were 6 bases for V and 2 bases for J; bases not matched to a gene: 6. The CDR3 DNA is TGTGCCAGCAGGCCCTCGACAGGGGCTGGAAACACCATATATTTT. Its protein product is CASRPSTGAGNTIYF.

V and J are TRBV29-1 and TRBJ2-2; 10 bases fit TRBD1. Germline CDR1 SQVTM, CDR2 ANQGSEA. J lost 2 bases, V lost 6 bases, and 6 bases had no gene match. The length of the CDR3 is 15 residues. The CDR3 DNA follows: TGCAGCGTCCGCCGGGACAGGGGAAACACCGGGGAGCTGTTTTTT. Protein: CSVRRDRGNTGELFF.

This clone was found once. The chain joins TRBV27 to TRBJ2-7; 7 nucleotides agree with TRBD1. The CDR3 has 16 residues. Looked up from germline, CDR1 is MNHEY and CDR2 is SMNVEV (reference sequence). With 6 bases clipped from V and 2 bases from J, the junction kept 13 bases outside the gene matches. In DNA, the CDR3 is TGTGCCAGCAGGAAAGGGGGCGAGGGGTCTGCCTACGAGCAGTACTTC. Translated, it gives CASRKGGEGSAYEQYF.

The chain links TRBV5-1 to TRBJ2-7; 9 bases fit TRBD1. J lost 3 bases, V lost 4 bases, and 5 bases had no gene match. The CDR3 loop spans 14 amino acids. In germline, CDR1 is SGHRS, CDR2 YFSETQ. CDR3 residues: CASSPADRGYEQYF. The CDR3 nucleotides are TGCGCCAGCAGCCCGGCGGACAGGGGCTACGAGCAGTACTTC.

The chain links TRBV27 to TRBJ2-3; possibly TRBD2 for D (6 bases). Between the trimmed V and J ends, which lost 5 bases and 2 bases, there was a span of 11 bases. The CDR3 totals 14 residues. CDR1 is MNHEY and CDR2 is SMNVEV in the germline V gene (reference sequence). CDR3 protein: CASSRRAYTDTQYF. Written as DNA, the CDR3 is TGTGCCAGCAGTCGGAGGGCTTACACAGATACGCAGTATTTT.

The gene calls are TRBV29-1 and TRBJ1-1; D not resolved. CDR3 length equals 12 residues. Germline V lookup: CDR1 SQVTM, CDR2 ANQGSEA. The germline V and J ends were trimmed by 0 bases and 4 bases, with 6 bases remaining between them. The CDR3 DNA reads as TGCAGCGTTGAAGACGGAGGCACTGAAGCTTTCTTT. It yields the protein CSVEDGGTEAFF. The full variable domain, completed using reference TRBV29-1 and TRBJ1-1, is SAVISQKPSRDICQRGTSLTIQCQVDSQVTMMFWYRQQPGQSLTLIATANQGSEATYESGFVIDKFPISRPNLTFSTLTVSNMSPEDSSIYLCSVEDGGTEAFFGQGTRLTVV.

This sequence joins TRBV7-9 and TRBJ2-7; TRBD1 matches at 9 bases. CDR3 length: 15 residues. The V gene end was trimmed by 4 bases and the J gene end by 3 bases; junction bases not matched to a gene: 7. Germline V gene data show CDR1 as SEHNR and CDR2 as FQNEAQ (reference sequence). The CDR3 region has the DNA TGTGCCAGCAGCTCCTCCGGGACAGGGAGCTACGAGCAGTACTTC. Amino acid sequence: CASSSSGTGSYEQYF.

The V gene is TRBV18, the J gene TRBJ2-3, with TRBD1 matching over 9 bases. CDR1 and CDR2 from the germline V gene are KGHSH and LQKENI. This CDR3 spans 14 amino acids. V was clipped by 6 bases and J by 5 bases; unmatched bases: 6. The CDR3 here is CASSPGQGQDTQYF. CDR3 DNA sequence: TGTGCCAGCTCCCCGGGACAGGGCCAAGATACGCAGTATTTT.